Listed here are 14 T cell receptor beta chains from one sample, sequenced in a study of T cells after yellow fever vaccination. TCRdb reprocessed the 5' RACE reads via MiXCR and lists one record per CDR3 protein. The profile shows 250,000 to 350,000 distinct CDR3 sequences, roughly 8.7% of them singletons. The input for sequencing was CD4+ T cells sorted from PBMCs, taken 5 days after the yellow fever booster vaccination. The receptors were gathered from a man between 18 and 29 years old who received the YFV17D yellow fever vaccine.

In its sample, this clonotype was seen many times. The chain is built from TRBV6-2 or TRBV6-3 and TRBJ1-1; the D is unclear. The V gene lost 4 bases and the J gene lost 7 bases, with 10 bases spanning the gap. Germline loops: CDR1 MNHEY, CDR2 SVGEGT. The CDR3 totals 12 residues. This CDR3 reads CASSSQGDEAFF. CDR3 DNA sequence: TGTGCCAGCAGTTCCCAAGGAGATGAAGCTTTCTTT.

This clonotype occurred a few times. This sequence joins TRBV7-2 and TRBJ1-6; 8 bases match TRBD1. The CDR3 totals 14 residues. The germline gives CDR1 SGHTA, CDR2 FQGNSA. J lost 12 bases, V lost 5 bases, and 9 bases had no gene match. CDR3 loop: CASSLVGTGLPLHF. Here the CDR3 DNA reads TGTGCCAGCAGCCTGGTTGGGACAGGACTACCCCTCCACTTT.

The rearrangement links TRBV25-1 to TRBJ2-5; TRBD2 matches at 10 bases. The ends lost 4 bases at V and 5 bases at J; junction bases unmatched: 7. Germline CDR1 is MGHDK and CDR2 is SYGVNS. The CDR3 spans 15 residues. Here the CDR3 reads CASSAGSGGLETQYF. DNA for the CDR3: TGTGCCAGCAGTGCAGGTAGCGGGGGGCTGGAGACCCAGTACTTC. Together with reference TRBV25-1 and TRBJ2-5, the CDR3 gives the full variable domain: EADIYQTPRYLVIGTGKKITLECSQTMGHDKMYWYQQDPGMELHLIHYSYGVNSTEKGDLSSESTVSRIRTEHFPLTLESARPSHTSQYLCASSAGSGGLETQYFGPGTRLLVL.

A few counts support this clonotype. The rearrangement uses TRBV9 and TRBJ1-5, with D maybe TRBD1 (6 bases). The CDR3 runs to 14 residues. Germline assignment: CDR1 SGDLS and CDR2 YYNGEE. V was pared by 2 bases and J by 0 bases, with 6 bases between. The CDR3 DNA follows: TGTGCCAGCAGCGTGGACAGTAGCAATCAGCCCCAGCATTTT. It is translated as CASSVDSSNQPQHF.

There are many counts of this clonotype. The V gene is TRBV5-1, the J gene TRBJ2-5, with D possibly matching TRBD1 (6 bases). CDR3 length: 14 residues. V was trimmed by 4 bases and J by 0 bases, leaving 10 bases between them. Germline CDR1 reads SGHRS; CDR2 reads YFSETQ. The CDR3 DNA reads as TGCGCCAGCAGCCCACAGGGTAACCAAGAGACCCAGTACTTC. Translated, it gives CASSPQGNQETQYF.

This clonotype was seen only a few times. The rearrangement links TRBV12-3 or TRBV12-4 to TRBJ1-5; no firm D call. This CDR3 contains 15 residues. V shed 3 bases and J shed 1 base, with 10 bases lying between them. The CDR3 DNA is TGTGCCAGCAGTTTGGCCCTGGGGAGCAATCAGCCCCAGCATTTT. Translating it yields CASSLALGSNQPQHF.

This clonotype was counted at least ten times. This chain uses TRBV29-1 with TRBJ2-2, with 7 bases matching TRBD1. The CDR3 length is 13 residues. V shed 7 bases, J shed 8 bases, and the junction held 10 bases outside the gene matches. CDR1 and CDR2 from the germline V gene are SQVTM and ANQGSEA. The CDR3 is CSGVKGAEGELFF. DNA for the CDR3: TGCAGCGGCGTCAAGGGGGCGGAAGGGGAGCTGTTTTTT.

The sample holds many counts of this clonotype. The V and J genes are TRBV11-2 and TRBJ2-5; possible D gene TRBD1, 5 bases. Trimming left V 7 bases short and J 9 bases short, with 15 bases between. Germline CDR1 SGHAT, CDR2 FQNNGV. The CDR3 has 12 amino acids. Written as DNA, the CDR3 is TGTGCCAGCATTCAAGGGGCTGGGGCCCAGTACTTC. Translation gives CASIQGAGAQYF. The complete variable domain, with remaining parts taken from reference TRBV11-2 and TRBJ2-5, reads EAGVAQSPRYKIIEKRQSVAFWCNPISGHATLYWYQQILGQGPKLLIQFQNNGVVDDSQLPKDRFSAERLKGVDSTLKIQPAKLEDSAVYLCASIQGAGAQYFGPGTRLLVL.

This clonotype was recorded many times. The chain uses TRBV5-6 and TRBJ1-5, with no clear D. Deletions cut 4 bases from V and 5 bases from J, with 10 bases between. The CDR3 covers 13 residues. CDR1 is SGHDT and CDR2 is YYEEEE in the germline V gene. CDR3 sequence: CASSRGPDQPQHF. The DNA for the CDR3 is TGTGCCAGCAGCCGAGGCCCCGATCAGCCCCAGCATTTT.

This clonotype occurred a few times. The DNA of the CDR3 is TGTGCCAGCAGCTTAGCGGGGACAAGCGGGGGTCTGGAGACCCAGTACTTC. This codes for CASSLAGTSGGLETQYF. The gene calls are TRBV7-9 and TRBJ2-5; 8 bases map to TRBD2. The V segment lost 0 bases and the J segment 5 bases; nucleotides outside the gene matches: 11. The germline V gene encodes CDR1 SEHNR and CDR2 FQNEAQ (reference sequence). This CDR3 region has 17 residues.

This chain's CDR3 is CASSRQAEGEKLFF. The DNA of the CDR3 is TGTGCCAGCAGCAGACAGGCGGAGGGTGAAAAACTGTTTTTT. J is TRBJ1-4 and V is TRBV12-3 or TRBV12-4; weak D call: TRBD1 (6 bases). The CDR3 has 14 amino acids. Trimming took off 6 bases at V and 7 bases at J, with 15 bases between the two ends.

The gene calls are TRBV29-1 and TRBJ2-7; D is tentatively TRBD1 or TRBD2 (5 bases each). The CDR3 contains 11 residues. Germline CDR1 is SQVTM and CDR2 is ANQGSEA. Trimming shortened V by 7 bases and J by 12 bases, and 19 bases separated the two germline ends. The chain's CDR3 is CSAGELGPAYF. In DNA form, the CDR3 reads TGCAGCGCGGGTGAGTTGGGACCCGCGTACTTC.

The CDR3 loop reads CASSLSVYVVGNTDTQYF. The DNA of the CDR3 is TGTGCCAGCAGCTTATCAGTCTATGTAGTAGGTAACACAGATACGCAGTATTTT. This chain links TRBV11-2 with TRBJ2-3; no clear D gene. With 2 bases removed from V and 2 bases from J, the gap between germline ends came to 20 bases. There are 18 residues in the CDR3. CDR1 SGHAT and CDR2 FQNNGV come from the germline V gene.

V gene TRBV3-1 combines with J gene TRBJ2-7; D gene uncertain. The CDR3 sequence is 14 residues long. Trimming removed 0 bases at V and 0 bases at J, with 6 bases between. Germline V gene lookup returns CDR1 LGHDT and CDR2 YNNKEL (reference sequence). CDR3 coding DNA: TGTGCCAGCAGCCAAGAAGGCCTCTCCTACGAGCAGTACTTC. Its protein product is CASSQEGLSYEQYF.